The rows below give T cell receptor beta chains drawn from one sample of a study of blood T cells in healthy people across ages. MiXCR was run by TCRdb on the 5' RACE reads, yielding one entry per CDR3 protein. The sample yields about a million distinct CDR3 sequences, roughly two fifths seen once. Sequenced input: blood. The source is a man in his late teens or twenties in good health. Both conserved end residues are part of each CDR3. Each record gives: CDR3 protein, CDR3 DNA, J gene, D gene, clone size, V gene. The D gene is left open where the match is weak. Expanded clones are given a class, and other clones once, few, many or no size at all.

CDR3 protein: CASSLSGVVNTEAFF
CDR3 DNA: TGCGCCAGCAGCTTGTCAGGGGTCGTGAACACTGAAGCTTTCTTT
J gene: TRBJ1-1
D gene: .
clone size: .
V gene: TRBV5-1

CDR3 protein: CASSVGSTGNTIYF
CDR3 DNA: TGTGCCAGCAGCGTAGGATCCACTGGAAACACCATATATTTT
J gene: TRBJ1-3
D gene: .
clone size: .
V gene: TRBV9

CDR3 protein: CAWSVDYGTEAFF
CDR3 DNA: TGTGCCTGGAGTGTCGACTACGGCACTGAAGCTTTCTTT
J gene: TRBJ1-1
D gene: .
clone size: .
V gene: TRBV30

CDR3 protein: CASSPRTLDTQYF
CDR3 DNA: TGTGCCAGCAGCCCCCGTACCTTAGATACGCAGTATTTT
J gene: TRBJ2-3
D gene: .
clone size: .
V gene: TRBV7-8

CDR3 protein: CSARDRLAGGLSYNEQFF
CDR3 DNA: TGCAGTGCTAGAGATAGACTAGCGGGGGGTCTCTCCTACAATGAGCAGTTCTTC
J gene: TRBJ2-1
D gene: TRBD2
clone size: few
V gene: TRBV20-1

CDR3 protein: CASSFLSGLGKNIQYF
CDR3 DNA: TGTGCCAGCAGTTTTCTCAGCGGTCTCGGCAAAAACATTCAGTACTTC
J gene: TRBJ2-4
D gene: .
clone size: .
V gene: TRBV7-8

CDR3 protein: CASSSRGLGARYEQYF
CDR3 DNA: TGCGCCAGCAGCTCTCGAGGACTAGGGGCGAGGTACGAGCAGTACTTC
J gene: TRBJ2-7
D gene: TRBD2
clone size: .
V gene: TRBV5-1

CDR3 protein: CASSQSGKGQNYNEQFF
CDR3 DNA: TGTGCCAGCAGCCAAAGTGGGAAGGGACAGAACTACAATGAGCAGTTCTTC
J gene: TRBJ2-1
D gene: TRBD1
clone size: few
V gene: TRBV6-6

CDR3 protein: CSARVARGIYNSPLHF
CDR3 DNA: TGCAGTGCTAGAGTGGCCAGAGGGATCTATAATTCACCCCTCCACTTT
J gene: TRBJ1-6
D gene: .
clone size: .
V gene: TRBV20-1

CDR3 protein: CASSFSSLEQFF
CDR3 DNA: TGCGCCAGCAGCTTCTCGAGCCTTGAGCAGTTCTTC
J gene: TRBJ2-1
D gene: .
clone size: many
V gene: TRBV5-1

CDR3 protein: CASSSASVGMYEQYF
CDR3 DNA: TGTGCCAGCAGCTCGGCCTCCGTGGGAATGTACGAGCAGTACTTC
J gene: TRBJ2-7
D gene: .
clone size: .
V gene: TRBV7-9

CDR3 protein: CASSLDRDAEAFF
CDR3 DNA: TGTGCCAGCAGCCTCGACAGGGACGCTGAAGCTTTCTTT
J gene: TRBJ1-1
D gene: TRBD1
clone size: few
V gene: TRBV6-4

CDR3 protein: CASSPVAGAGEQFF
CDR3 DNA: TGTGCCAGCAGCCCAGTAGCGGGGGCGGGTGAGCAGTTCTTC
J gene: TRBJ2-1
D gene: TRBD2
clone size: .
V gene: TRBV7-9

CDR3 protein: CASSEGVEYEQYF
CDR3 DNA: TGTGCCAGCAGCGAGGGTGTTGAATACGAGCAGTACTTC
J gene: TRBJ2-7
D gene: .
clone size: few
V gene: TRBV2

CDR3 protein: CASSVRGRSYNEQFF
CDR3 DNA: TGTGCCAGCAGCGTCAGGGGCAGATCCTACAATGAGCAGTTCTTC
J gene: TRBJ2-1
D gene: .
clone size: few
V gene: TRBV9

CDR3 protein: CASSPGGTGNYGYTF
CDR3 DNA: TGTGCCAGCAGCCCCGGTGGAACGGGCAACTATGGCTACACCTTC
J gene: TRBJ1-2
D gene: .
clone size: many
V gene: TRBV7-2

CDR3 protein: CSARPIAGADNEQYF
CDR3 DNA: TGCAGTGCTAGACCTATAGCGGGGGCCGACAATGAGCAGTACTTC
J gene: TRBJ2-7
D gene: TRBD2
clone size: .
V gene: TRBV20-1

CDR3 protein: CSASGLAANTGELFF
CDR3 DNA: TGCAGTGCCTCGGGACTAGCTGCGAACACCGGGGAGCTGTTTTTT
J gene: TRBJ2-2
D gene: TRBD2
clone size: few
V gene: TRBV29-1